This TCR beta chain came from a study of CD8+ T cells in alopecia areata. General observations from the study: Scalp sample sequencing also detects resident alphabeta T cells of normal skin. Lesional scalp exceeded normal scalp in clonality, especially in alopecia totalis/universalis.

Once RNA had been extracted, it was reverse transcribed into cDNA to act as the sequencing template. Measured with immunoSEQ multiplex PCR; TCRdb has only the in-frame clones, and not every one. The data hold under 150,000 clones, with 45% to 50% observed a single time. Peripheral blood, together with lesional scalp punch biopsies, was collected from alopecia areata patients. The germline V and J ends were trimmed by 6 bases and 4 bases, with 13 bases remaining between them. Looked up from germline, CDR1 is SNHLY and CDR2 is FYNNEI. This CDR3 has 13 amino acids. As for this clone: Its antigen is currently unknown.

The genes are TRBV2 and TRBJ2-7; D not certain. This receptor was taken from a human donor with alopecia areata. Sample: NKG2D-low CD8+ T cells sorted from blood. The CDR3 spells CASRALGPYEQYF. CDR3 nucleotide sequence: TGTGCCAGCAGGGCACTTGGGCCTTACGAGCAGTACTTC.